A selection of T cell receptor beta chains follows, all from one sample in a study of T cell repertoires in cytomegalovirus infection. TCRdb re-analysed the reads in MiXCR, keeping a single row per CDR3 protein. The sample consists of hundreds of thousands of distinct CDR3 sequences, roughly 36% of them appearing once. Which antigens these TCRs recognize remains unknown. The material sequenced was cultured PBMCs, taken from culture after CMV antigen stimulation. Every receptor here comes from a human donor in good health (CMV status not recorded). Some clones in this sample may be carry-over from other donors' samples. The CDR3 runs from the conserved cysteine through the conserved F or W. The D gene is left open where the match is weak. Clone size is shown for a subset of rows, as once, few, many or a class of expanded clone.

j_call clone_size d_call v_call cdr3_aa cdr3_nt
TRBJ2-2 few . TRBV28 CASTSGGRTNTGELFF TGTGCCAGCACCTCTGGAGGCAGAACTAACACCGGGGAGCTGTTTTTT
TRBJ2-2 . TRBD2 TRBV4-1 CASSQDPSGIGADGELFF TGCGCCAGCAGCCAAGACCCTAGCGGGATCGGGGCGGACGGGGAGCTGTTTTTT
TRBJ2-7 . TRBD2 TRBV4-1 CASSRLAGVTSYEQYF TGCGCCAGCAGCCGACTAGCGGGAGTTACCTCCTACGAGCAGTACTTC
TRBJ1-5 few TRBD1 TRBV12-3/TRBV12-4 CASSLAFPTGGINSNQPQHF TGTGCCAGCAGTTTAGCGTTCCCGACAGGGGGCATAAATAGCAATCAGCCCCAGCATTTT
TRBJ2-7 . . TRBV4-3 CASSQDLRMEQYF TGCGCCAGCAGCCAAGATTTACGGATGGAGCAGTACTTC
TRBJ2-3 once . TRBV4-1 CASSQGAGSGASTDTQYF TGCGCCAGCAGCCAAGGGGCGGGTAGCGGAGCTAGCACAGATACGCAGTATTTT
TRBJ2-1 . TRBD2 TRBV20-1 CSARTYYLAGGSVEQFF TGCAGTGCTAGAACCTACTATTTAGCGGGAGGGTCGGTTGAGCAGTTCTTC
TRBJ2-5 . . TRBV2 CASSGLRQKSETQYF TGTGCCAGCAGTGGGTTAAGGCAGAAGAGCGAGACCCAGTACTTC
TRBJ2-3 . TRBD2 TRBV5-1 CASSNRLAGFADTQYF TGCGCCAGCAGCAACAGACTAGCGGGGTTCGCAGATACGCAGTATTTT
TRBJ1-2 . . TRBV5-1 CASSLEGTVKGYTF TGCGCCAGCAGCTTGGAGGGCACTGTGAAAGGCTACACCTTC
TRBJ2-7 . TRBD1 TRBV6-1 CASSEGTANSYEQYF TGTGCCAGCAGTGAGGGGACAGCTAACTCCTACGAGCAGTACTTC
TRBJ1-2 once . TRBV12-3/TRBV12-4 CASGIGAASLATF TGTGCCAGCGGGATCGGGGCGGCCAGTCTCGCGACCTTC
TRBJ2-1 . TRBD2 TRBV12-3/TRBV12-4 CASSLGGSRNEQFF TGTGCCAGCAGTTTAGGCGGGAGTAGAAATGAGCAGTTCTTC
TRBJ1-2 few . TRBV7-9 CASSFRGAHGYTF TGTGCCAGCAGCTTTAGGGGGGCTCACGGCTACACCTTC
TRBJ2-7 . . TRBV20-1 CSALRVPRYEQYF TGCAGTGCTCTCCGGGTCCCCAGGTACGAGCAGTACTTC
TRBJ1-4 . TRBD1 TRBV4-1 CASSQNRGFNEKLFF TGCGCCAGCAGCCAGAACAGGGGCTTTAATGAAAAACTGTTTTTT
TRBJ1-2 . . TRBV30 CAWSVGPPYGYTF TGTGCCTGGAGTGTCGGACCCCCATATGGCTACACCTTC